Listed below are T cell receptor beta chains from one sample, sequenced in a study of cytomegalovirus exposure and HLA in healthy donors. The protocol was immunoSEQ multiplex PCR, while the TCRdb copy is restricted to in-frame clones and leaves out a portion. The sample consists of 100,000 to 150,000 clones, about 71% of them appearing once. Sequencing was done on a sample of PBMCs. The receptors were gathered from a woman aged 50 to 60 in good health and CMV-seronegative. CDR3s include the opening cysteine and the closing phenylalanine or tryptophan. Size values are once, few and many counts, or a class for expanded clones, and some rows have none.

J,size,length,V,CDR3
TRBJ2-7,few,15,TRBV5-1,CASSSVTGSGYEQYF
TRBJ2-2,NA,17,TRBV18,CASSRFTSGGNTGELFF
TRBJ1-1,few,13,TRBV29-1,CSGGGQARTEAFF
TRBJ1-2,NA,12,TRBV28,CASRTAGYGYTF
TRBJ2-5,NA,14,TRBV29-1,CSATTSGAQETQYF
TRBJ2-7,NA,13,TRBV28,CASSRQGAYEQYF
TRBJ2-7,NA,14,TRBV27,CASSLDRELNEQYF
TRBJ1-1,NA,12,TRBV6-5,CASNPYRGEAFF
TRBJ1-3,NA,15,TRBV6-6,CASSYPTGSGNTIYF
TRBJ1-2,few,12,TRBV9,CASSVDRGGYTF
TRBJ1-3,NA,16,TRBV7-2,CASSHGTGGAGNTIYF
TRBJ2-5,NA,12,TRBV25-1,CASSEGLAGPNF
TRBJ1-5,few,14,TRBV10-2,CASGRTDSNQPQHF
TRBJ1-5,NA,15,TRBV19,CASSIVSGANQPQHF
TRBJ2-1,NA,20,TRBV7-3,CASSSLEGYWTSEPYNEQFF
TRBJ1-1,few,12,TRBV6-5,CASPRELHEAFF
TRBJ2-7,NA,13,TRBV6-6,CASSYIPGGEQYF
TRBJ1-5,NA,13,TRBV2,CASSEDRDLPQHF
TRBJ2-1,NA,16,TRBV6-6,CASSYPGTSGRNEQFF
TRBJ2-2,few,15,TRBV12-2,CAGRSERENTGELFF
TRBJ2-1,few,13,TRBV7-6,CASSAMVSNEQFF
TRBJ2-3,NA,14,TRBV10-3,CATATGVEADTQYF
TRBJ1-4,NA,14,TRBV27,CASSWSDKPEKLFF
TRBJ1-1,NA,15,TRBV29-1,CSVDPDRHQGTEAFF
TRBJ1-5,once,16,TRBV5-5,CASSLDRGGGNQPQHF
TRBJ2-1,few,14,TRBV29-1,CSATGLAGAREQFF
TRBJ2-7,NA,15,TRBV5-1,CASTSPGQSPYEQYF
TRBJ2-7,few,14,TRBV11-2,CASRGLRQGYEQYF
NA,NA,14,TRBV11-3,CASSPGTGGYEQYF
TRBJ2-7,few,14,TRBV11-2,CASSSNRRVLEQYF
TRBJ2-7,NA,13,TRBV19,CASSSAGADEQYF
TRBJ1-4,few,14,TRBV9,CASSVQGPNEKLFF
TRBJ1-1,NA,11,TRBV25-1,CATVHGPEAFF
TRBJ2-2,few,14,TRBV11-2,CASSLGQNTGELFF
TRBJ1-2,NA,13,TRBV28,CASNSGSHYGYTF
TRBJ2-5,NA,12,TRBV7-9,CASSYSQETQYF
TRBJ2-3,NA,13,TRBV15,CATSRGSSDTQYF
TRBJ2-3,NA,17,TRBV7-3,CASSLDRDRGVTDTQYF
TRBJ2-1,NA,15,TRBV7-9,CASSHEYSSYNEQFF
TRBJ2-3,NA,16,TRBV13,CASNSRGGGDTDTQYF
TRBJ1-6,NA,14,TRBV27,CASSKTEDNSPLHF
TRBJ2-5,NA,15,TRBV7-2,CASSSTRGSQETQYF
TRBJ2-5,NA,18,TRBV30,CAWSVKREWSLVQETQYF
TRBJ2-1,NA,14,TRBV28,CASSGGRALNEQFF
TRBJ2-7,NA,11,TRBV29-1,CSMGTRDEQYF
TRBJ1-5,NA,15,TRBV2,CASSVGQGSNQPQHF
TRBJ2-1,NA,15,TRBV7-2,CASSIAGAPYNEQFF
TRBJ1-1,NA,14,TRBV4-1,CASSHRDRNTEAFF
TRBJ2-1,NA,15,TRBV7-2,CASSLDAGVNNEQFF
TRBJ2-7,NA,15,TRBV27,CASRELAGGRLEQYF
TRBJ2-7,NA,14,TRBV4-2,CASSQVADTYEQYF
TRBJ1-1,NA,13,TRBV30,CAWDIGTGAEAFF
TRBJ2-7,NA,12,TRBV19,CASSTGGYEQYF
TRBJ2-6,NA,20,TRBV28,CASRPNFPTAGGTGANVLTF